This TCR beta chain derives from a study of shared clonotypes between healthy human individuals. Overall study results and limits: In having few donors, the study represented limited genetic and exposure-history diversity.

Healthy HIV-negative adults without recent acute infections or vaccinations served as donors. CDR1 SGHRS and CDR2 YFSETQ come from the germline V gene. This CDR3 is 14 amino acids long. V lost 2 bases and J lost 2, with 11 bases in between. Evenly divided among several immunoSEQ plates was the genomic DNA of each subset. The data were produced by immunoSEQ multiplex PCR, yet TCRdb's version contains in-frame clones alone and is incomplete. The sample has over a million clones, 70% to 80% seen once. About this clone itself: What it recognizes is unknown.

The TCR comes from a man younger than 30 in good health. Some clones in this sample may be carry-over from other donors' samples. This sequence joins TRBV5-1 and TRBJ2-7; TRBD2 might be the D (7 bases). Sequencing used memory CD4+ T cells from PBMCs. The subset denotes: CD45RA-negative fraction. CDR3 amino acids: CASSFGGAAYEQYF. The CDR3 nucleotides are TGCGCCAGCAGCTTTGGGGGGGCCGCCTACGAGCAGTACTTC.